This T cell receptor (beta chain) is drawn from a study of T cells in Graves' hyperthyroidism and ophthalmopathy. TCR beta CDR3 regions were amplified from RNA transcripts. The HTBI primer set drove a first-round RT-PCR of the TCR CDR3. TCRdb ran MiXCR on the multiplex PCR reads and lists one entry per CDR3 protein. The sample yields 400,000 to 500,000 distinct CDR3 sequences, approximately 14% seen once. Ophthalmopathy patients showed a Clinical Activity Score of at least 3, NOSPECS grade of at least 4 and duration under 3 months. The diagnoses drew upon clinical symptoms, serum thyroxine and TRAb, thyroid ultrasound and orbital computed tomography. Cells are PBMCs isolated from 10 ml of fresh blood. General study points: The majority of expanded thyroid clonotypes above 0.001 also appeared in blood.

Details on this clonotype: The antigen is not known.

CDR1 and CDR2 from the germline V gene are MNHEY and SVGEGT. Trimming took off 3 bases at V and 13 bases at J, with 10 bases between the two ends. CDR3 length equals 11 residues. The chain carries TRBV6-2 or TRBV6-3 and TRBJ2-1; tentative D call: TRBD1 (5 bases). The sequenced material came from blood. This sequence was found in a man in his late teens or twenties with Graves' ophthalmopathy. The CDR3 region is CASSYRGYQFF. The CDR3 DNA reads TGTGCCAGCAGTTATAGGGGTTATCAGTTCTTC.